The clone carrying this TCR beta chain was detected only a few times. Its matching antigen is unknown. Germline V gene data show CDR1 as SQVTM and CDR2 as ANQGSEA. The CDR3 has 14 residues. The ends were cut back, 7 bases at V and 0 bases at J, with 14 bases in the middle. Time point indicated: healthy volunteer bleed at 2 weeks. Unfractionated whole blood was the source from which total RNA was extracted. MiXCR, run by TCRdb on the RACE reads, gives a single entry per CDR3 protein. The table shows tens of thousands of distinct CDR3 sequences, with about 4.5% occurring only once. The data belong to a study of human T cells and chemical hapten exposure. Study-level points and caveats: TCRs at a frequency above 1 in 1000 stayed unchanged with DPC sensitization.

The receptor comes from a female donor in good health. Some clones in this sample may be carry-over from other donors' samples. This chain joins TRBV29-1 and TRBJ2-3; D is ambiguous. What was sequenced was whole blood. The CDR3 protein is CSASKGVSTDTQYF. CDR3 nucleotides: TGCAGCGCCTCTAAGGGCGTTAGCACAGATACGCAGTATTTT.